Shown below are 5 T cell receptor beta chains from a single sample sequenced in a study of T cell clonotyping in hematopoietic cell transplantation. The time point denotes: recipient sample about 28 days before transplant, after cytoreduction. The assay was immunoSEQ multiplex PCR, and TCRdb's table has in-frame clones only and misses some. The sample has about 41,000 clones, around 80% seen once. The sequenced sample was peripheral blood mononuclear cells, obtained before stem cell transplant. The receptors derive from a man aged 60-69 years with myelodysplastic syndrome. Some clones in this sample may be carry-over from other donors' samples.

This chain connects TRBV6-5 to TRBJ2-1; D may be TRBD2 (6 bases). V dropped 3 bases and J dropped 2 bases, with 11 bases sitting between them. Per the germline V gene, CDR1 is MNHEY and CDR2 is SVGAGI. This CDR3 contains 15 residues. CDR3: CASSYGGITYNEQFF. In nucleotides, the CDR3 is TGTGCCAGCAGTTATGGGGGGATCACCTACAATGAGCAGTTCTTC.

The chain couples TRBV27 to TRBJ2-5; no clear D gene. The CDR3 is 12 residues long. The V end lost 3 bases, the J end lost 0 bases, and 2 bases lay between the germline ends. The V gene's germline CDR1 is MNHEY and CDR2 SMNVEV (reference sequence). CDR3 in amino acids: CASSFNQETQYF. The DNA of the CDR3 is TGTGCCAGCAGTTTTAACCAAGAGACCCAGTACTTC.

The chain recombines TRBV6-5 with TRBJ1-5; D not certain. This CDR3 has 14 amino acids. Germline CDR1 MNHEY, CDR2 SVGAGI. V was pared by 8 bases and J by 0 bases, with 11 bases between. CDR3 sequence (DNA): TGTGCCAGCGGTACGGGAGGTAGCAATCAGCCCCAGCATTTT. This encodes CASGTGGSNQPQHF.

This clone appeared a few times. The rearrangement joins TRBV4-3 to TRBJ2-3; 8 nucleotides match TRBD2. The CDR3 is made up of 16 amino acids. The trim removed 5 bases at V and 6 bases at J, leaving 13 bases unmatched. The germline gives CDR1 LGHNA, CDR2 YSLEER. CDR3 sequence (DNA): TGCGCCAGCAGCTCGAGCGGGGGCCGCTCGGGTGATACGCAGTATTTT. Protein sequence: CASSSSGGRSGDTQYF.

The chain links TRBV6-1 to TRBJ2-5; D might be TRBD1 or TRBD2, each matching 5 bases. CDR3 length: 13 residues. Germline V gives CDR1 MNHNS, CDR2 SASEGT. The V gene lost 4 bases and the J gene lost 0 bases, with 6 bases spanning the gap. The CDR3 nucleotides are TGTGCCAGCAGTGGGGACCACCAAGAGACCCAGTACTTC. Its translation: CASSGDHQETQYF.